The 12 T cell receptor beta chains presented below share a single source sample, sequenced in a study of blood T cells in healthy people across ages. A second PCR, run for roughly 7 to 12 cycles, used a sample-barcoded 5' primer plus a J-beta primer mix. Via MiXCR, TCRdb re-called the 5' RACE reads, giving one row per CDR3 protein. The sample has approximately 780,000 distinct CDR3 sequences; 20% to 30% are singletons. These same data were also listed under a study on T cells of mothers and their children.

Sequencing was performed on blood. These receptors were obtained from a boy younger than 18 in good health.

A few counts support this clonotype. The rearrangement joins TRBV7-2 to TRBJ2-5; D not resolved. The end of the DNA aligns better with TRBJ2-7, so the J call may be wrong. Per germline, CDR1 SGHTA and CDR2 FQGNSA. This CDR3 contains 17 residues. CDR3 in DNA: TGTGCCAGCAGCTTAGCGATCTTCAAGGGTCCATCCTACGAGCAGTACTTC. Translation gives CASSLAIFKGPSYEQYF.

This clonotype was counted ten times or more. In DNA, the CDR3 is TGTGCCAGCAGCTTTCCGGGACTAGCGGCCCAAGAGACCCAGTACTTC. Protein: CASSFPGLAAQETQYF. The chain links TRBV5-4 to TRBJ2-5, with 11 bases that match TRBD2. CDR3 length: 16 residues. CDR1 and CDR2 from the germline V gene are SGHNT and YYREEE (reference sequence). V lost 2 bases to trimming and J lost 1 base; unmatched junction nucleotides: 4. Together with reference TRBV5-4 and TRBJ2-5, the CDR3 gives the full variable domain: ETGVTQSPTHLIKTRGQQVTLRCSSQSGHNTVSWYQQALGQGPQFIFQYYREEENGRGNFPPRFSGLQFPNYSSELNVNALELDDSALYLCASSFPGLAAQETQYFGPGTRLLVL.

The chain links TRBV7-9 to TRBJ2-3, with D unclear. Germline assignment: CDR1 SEHNR and CDR2 FQNEAQ (reference sequence). The CDR3 covers 13 residues. V was pared by 1 base and J by 7 bases, with 9 bases between. Written as DNA, the CDR3 is TGTGCCAGCAGCTTAGAGACGCCACATACGCAGTATTTT. As protein: CASSLETPHTQYF.

CDR3: CASSLDSGRFSYEQYF. The CDR3 coding sequence is TGTGCCAGCAGCTTAGATTCAGGTCGCTTCTCCTACGAGCAGTACTTC. The J gene is TRBJ2-7, the V gene TRBV7-6; no clear D. CDR1 is SGHVS, CDR2 FNYEAQ, per germline. Deletions cut 1 base from V and 0 bases from J, with 13 bases between. The CDR3 spans 16 residues.

V and J are TRBV30 and TRBJ2-4; maybe TRBD1 (5 bases). This CDR3 comprises 12 residues. V was clipped by 7 bases and J by 7 bases, with 14 bases between them. Germline assignment: CDR1 GTSNPN and CDR2 SVGIG (reference sequence). The CDR3 DNA reads TGTGCCTACACGGGCAGGGCTAACATTCAGTACTTC. Amino acids: CAYTGRANIQYF.

The chain combines TRBV11-1 with TRBJ1-2; possible D gene TRBD1, 6 bases. Germline CDR1 and CDR2: SGHAT and FQDESV (reference sequence). Trimming pared 4 bases from V and 3 bases from J, leaving 12 bases between. The CDR3 is 14 residues long. CDR3 coding DNA: TGTGCCAGCAGCTCAGGACAGCGGGACTATGGCTACACCTTC. Amino acid sequence: CASSSGQRDYGYTF.

V and J are TRBV20-1 and TRBJ2-4; 10 positions match TRBD2. After removal of 6 bases from V and 4 bases from J, the junction contained 6 bases not matched to a gene. CDR1 and CDR2 (germline): DFQATT, SNEGSKA (reference sequence). CDR3 length: 14 amino acids. CDR3 region: CSAHTSGDKNIQYF. The CDR3 DNA reads as TGCAGTGCCCATACTAGCGGGGATAAAAACATTCAGTACTTC.

The chain is built from TRBV3-1 and TRBJ2-5, with D tentatively TRBD2 (5 bases). Gene TRBJ2-1 matches the end of the DNA better, so the J call may be wrong. Germline V CDR1 and CDR2: LGHDT, YNNKEL (reference sequence). CDR3 length: 12 amino acids. CDR3 protein: CASSHLADEQFF. CDR3 nucleotide sequence: TGTGCCAGCAGTCATCTAGCTGATGAGCAGTTCTTC.

This clonotype has more than one count but fewer than ten. This rearrangement joins TRBV25-1 to TRBJ2-5; 9 positions match TRBD2. Looked up from germline, CDR1 is MGHDK and CDR2 is SYGVNS. The V gene end was trimmed by 11 bases and the J gene end by 2 bases; junction bases not matched to a gene: 9. The CDR3 runs 14 residues. CDR3 sequence reads: CAGGGGRGQETQYF. In nucleotides, the CDR3 is TGTGCCGGCGGGGGGGGGCGGGGACAAGAGACCCAGTACTTC.

With regard to this clonotype: One junction end does not reproduce the germline sequence, and a read error may be involved. The chain carries TRBV25-1 and TRBJ1-5; 7 bases map to TRBD1. Germline lookup yields CDR1 MGHDK and CDR2 SYGVNS. CDR3 size: 16 residues. The CDR3 nucleotides are TGTGCCAGCAGTGAATCTTGGACAGGTTTTAGGTATCCCCAGCACTTT. Amino acid sequence: CASSESWTGFRYPQHF.

The chain couples TRBV12-3 or TRBV12-4 to TRBJ2-1; 7 bases align to TRBD2. The CDR3 has 16 residues. V trimming: 2 bases; J trimming: 2 bases; junction bases outside the gene matches: 6. DNA of the CDR3: TGTGCCAGCAGTTTATGGGAGGGGCCGCCCTACAATGAGCAGTTCTTC. Residues: CASSLWEGPPYNEQFF.

The chain employs TRBV12-5 and TRBJ2-1; TRBD2 matches at 7 bases. The CDR3 runs to 16 residues. The germline V gene encodes CDR1 LGHNT and CDR2 FRNRAP. The J segment lost 6 bases and the V segment lost 0 bases, leaving 8 bases of the junction unmatched. CDR3 nucleotide sequence: TGTGCTAGTGGTTTGGTACGGGACTACGTTCGCAATGAGCAGTTCTTC. Translated: CASGLVRDYVRNEQFF. The variable domain in full, completed from reference TRBV12-5 and TRBJ2-1, reads DARVTQTPRHKVTEMGQEVTMRCQPILGHNTVFWYRQTMMQGLELLAYFRNRAPLDDSGMPKDRFSAEMPDATLATLKIQPSEPRDSAVYFCASGLVRDYVRNEQFFGPGTRLTVL.